This T cell receptor (beta chain) was identified during a study of blood T cell repertoires in COVID-19. The overall study: Whether acute or convalescent, the COVID-19 samples came from the United States, Italy and Spain. The cDNA or gDNA used as material had been derived from T cells, B-cell-depleted T cells, or PBMCs.

Per the authors' pipeline: Using reference gene primer amplification, nucleated cell counts were estimated. Generated by immunoSEQ multiplex PCR, the TCRdb table keeps only in-frame clones and is missing some. For V, J and clone size, that table is used; D and trimming come from the DNA. The table has a few hundred thousand clones, roughly nine tenths seen once; the top ten hold 6.2%. The V end was cut by 5 bases, the J end by 8 bases, with 18 bases between. The germline CDR1 and CDR2 sequences are MDHEN and SYDVKM. This CDR3 is built from 14 residues. The sequencing sample was made of peripheral blood. The V call is TRBV28, the J call TRBJ1-2; a possible D gene is TRBD1 (6 bases). The TCR sequence derives from a man aged 55 to 70 with acute or convalescent COVID-19. The CDR3 loop reads CASSTAGDGGGYTF. The CDR3 DNA reads TGTGCCAGCAGTACGGCAGGGGACGGAGGAGGCTACACCTTC.